Sequencing of this TCR beta chain was carried out in a study of CD8 T cells in ankylosing spondylitis. General study points: Some motif variants were previously reported in reactive arthritis synovial fluid and blood. It was reported that disease-linked clones were significantly enriched in matched ankylosing spondylitis synovial fluid. A CD8+ phenotype characterized the disease-linked clones, which were relatively rare in peripheral blood.

Per the germline V gene, CDR1 is SGHRS and CDR2 is YFSETQ. Trimming took 2 bases from V and 9 from J, leaving 12 bases between them. CDR3 length: 13 amino acids. This clonotype showed up just a few times. Its antigen is as yet unknown. Generation of TCR beta libraries employed quantitative 5'-RACE incorporating molecular barcodes. Via MiXCR, TCRdb re-called the 5' RACE reads, giving one row per CDR3 protein. The top ten clones hold about 3.5% of a sample with hundreds of thousands of distinct CDR3 sequences, around 21% of them seen once. The chain couples TRBV5-1 to TRBJ2-1, with D perhaps matching TRBD2 (6 bases). Sequenced: blood, either unsorted or a sorted T cell fraction (not recorded which). The TCR was taken from a female donor with ankylosing spondylitis or in good health (not recorded which). CDR3 nucleotides: TGCGCCAGCAGCTTTTCGGGACTCCCTGAGCAGTTCTTC. It translates to CASSFSGLPEQFF. Together with reference TRBV5-1 and TRBJ2-1, the CDR3 gives the full variable domain: KAGVTQTPRYLIKTRGQQVTLSCSPISGHRSVSWYQQTPGQGLQFLFEYFSETQRNKGNFPGRFSGRQFSNSRSEMNVSTLELGDSALYLCASSFSGLPEQFFGPGTRLTVL.